The clone carrying this T cell receptor (beta chain) was found a few times. Its antigen remains unknown. Naive CD8 populations comprised CD45RO-negative cells positively selected for CCR7, excluding terminally differentiated effector memory CD45RA+ cells. This sample was included in a study of shared clonotypes between healthy human individuals. The study, taken as a whole, reports: Shared across a handful of donors were around 5% of the naive CD4 clonotypes. The genetic and exposure-history diversity represented was limited by few donors.

Libraries were prepared by immunoSEQ multiplex PCR; TCRdb keeps only in-frame clonotypes and omits some of them. Of hundreds of thousands of clones listed, 85% to 95% are singletons. Germline V gene lookup returns CDR1 SQVTM and CDR2 ANQGSEA. CDR3 size: 15 residues. V was trimmed by 1 base and J by 5 bases, leaving 17 bases between them. The V and J genes are TRBV29-1 and TRBJ1-2; TRBD1 might be the D (5 bases). The TCR sequence derives from a woman in her twenties or thirties in good health. The source material was naive CD8+ T cells sorted from blood. The CDR3 reads CSVEVMAGRAYGYTF. DNA for the CDR3: TGCAGCGTTGAAGTGATGGCAGGGCGGGCATATGGCTACACCTTC.